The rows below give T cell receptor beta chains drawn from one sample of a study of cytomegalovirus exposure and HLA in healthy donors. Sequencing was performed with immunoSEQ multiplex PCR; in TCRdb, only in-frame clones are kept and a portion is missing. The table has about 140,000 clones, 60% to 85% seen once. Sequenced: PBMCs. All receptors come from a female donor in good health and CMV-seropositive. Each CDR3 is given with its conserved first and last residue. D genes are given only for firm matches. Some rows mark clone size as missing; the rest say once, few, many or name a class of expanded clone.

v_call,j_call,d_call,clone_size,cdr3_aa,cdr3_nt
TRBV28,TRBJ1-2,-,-,CASSPNGQYGYTF,TGTGCCAGCAGTCCAAACGGACAGTATGGCTACACCTTC
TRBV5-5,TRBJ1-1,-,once,CASSLDGGKAEAFF,TGTGCCAGCAGCTTGGATGGGGGCAAGGCTGAAGCTTTCTTT
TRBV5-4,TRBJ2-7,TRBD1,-,CASSLAGTGRYEQYF,TGTGCCAGCAGCTTGGCCGGGACAGGGCGCTACGAGCAGTACTTC
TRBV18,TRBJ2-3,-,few,CASSPRGYITDTQYF,TGTGCCAGCTCACCCCGCGGATACATCACAGATACGCAGTATTTT
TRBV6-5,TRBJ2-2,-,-,CASSYSRLRGTGELFF,TGTGCCAGCAGTTACTCGAGGCTCAGGGGCACCGGGGAGCTGTTTTTT
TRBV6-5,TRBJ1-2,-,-,CASSQGQPRGYTF,TGTGCCAGCAGTCAAGGACAGCCCCGGGGCTACACCTTC
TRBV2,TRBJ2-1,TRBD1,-,CASSGQGARYNEQFF,TGTGCCAGCAGTGGCCAGGGGGCGAGGTACAATGAGCAGTTCTTC
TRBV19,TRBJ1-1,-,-,CASSKEGGSWSEAFF,TGTGCCAGTAGTAAAGAGGGGGGAAGCTGGTCTGAAGCTTTCTTT
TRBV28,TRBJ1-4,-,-,CASSLVGATNEKLFF,TGTGCCAGCAGTTTAGTCGGGGCAACTAATGAAAAACTGTTTTTT
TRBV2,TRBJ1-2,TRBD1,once,CASSPGGPGGYTF,TGTGCCAGCAGCCCAGGGGGCCCGGGCGGCTACACCTTC
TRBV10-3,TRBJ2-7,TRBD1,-,CASGQGKVTAPYEQYF,TGTGCCTCGGGACAGGGTAAAGTCACGGCCCCCTACGAGCAGTACTTC
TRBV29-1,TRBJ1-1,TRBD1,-,CSGGQGNTEAFF,TGCAGCGGGGGACAGGGTAACACTGAAGCTTTCTTT
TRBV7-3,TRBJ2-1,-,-,CASSPRQDSYNEQFF,TGTGCCAGCAGCCCACGACAGGACTCCTACAATGAGCAGTTCTTC
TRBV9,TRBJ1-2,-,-,CASSPGTFGYTF,TGTGCCAGCAGCCCTGGGACATTCGGCTACACCTTC
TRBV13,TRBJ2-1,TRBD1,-,CASSSGVQGTSNTMKQFF,TGTGCCAGCAGCTCAGGGGTACAGGGGACATCCAATACAATGAAGCAGTTCTTC
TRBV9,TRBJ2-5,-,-,CASSVGRRNQETQYF,TGTGCCAGCAGCGTAGGTCGGCGGAACCAAGAGACCCAGTACTTC
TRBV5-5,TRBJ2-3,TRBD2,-,CASSFYGGVTDTQYF,TGTGCCAGCAGCTTTTACGGGGGGGTCACAGATACGCAGTATTTT
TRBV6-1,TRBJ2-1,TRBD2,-,CATQVASGRSEQFF,TGTGCCACCCAGGTGGCTAGCGGGAGGTCTGAGCAGTTCTTC
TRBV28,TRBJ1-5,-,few,CASNLQGYNQPQHF,TGTGCCAGCAATTTACAGGGTTACAATCAGCCCCAGCATTTT
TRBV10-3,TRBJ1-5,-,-,CAISESEGWRQPQHF,TGTGCCATCAGTGAGTCGGAGGGGTGGAGGCAGCCCCAGCATTTT
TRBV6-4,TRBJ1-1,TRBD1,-,CASRPGTGALNTEAFF,TGTGCCAGCAGGCCCGGGACAGGGGCCCTGAACACTGAAGCTTTCTTT
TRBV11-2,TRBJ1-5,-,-,CASSLVSGGRQPQHF,TGTGCCAGCAGCTTAGTCAGCGGAGGGAGGCAGCCCCAGCATTTT
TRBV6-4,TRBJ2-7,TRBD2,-,CASRTSGPRTRYEQYF,TGTGCCAGCAGGACTAGCGGACCCCGTACCCGCTACGAGCAGTACTTC
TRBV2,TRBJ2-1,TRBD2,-,CASKGGRADEQFF,TGTGCCAGCAAGGGTGGGAGGGCCGATGAGCAGTTCTTC
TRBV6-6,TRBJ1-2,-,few,CASSKAVNYGYTF,TGTGCCAGCAGTAAAGCCGTTAACTATGGCTACACCTTC
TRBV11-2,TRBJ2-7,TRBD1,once,CASRRPGQLYEQYF,TGTGCCAGCAGGCGACCGGGACAGCTCTACGAGCAGTACTTC
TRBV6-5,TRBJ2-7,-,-,CASSYNGQPGEQYF,TGTGCCAGCAGTTACAACGGCCAGCCGGGCGAGCAGTACTTC
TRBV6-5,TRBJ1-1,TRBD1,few,CASSPGTGMNTEAFF,TGTGCCAGCAGCCCCGGGACAGGGATGAACACTGAAGCTTTCTTT
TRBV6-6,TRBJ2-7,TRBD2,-,CASSQPGLASEQYF,TGTGCCAGCAGTCAACCGGGACTAGCATCCGAGCAGTACTTC
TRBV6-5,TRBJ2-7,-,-,CASSYGAVGAYEQYF,TGTGCCAGCAGTTACGGGGCCGTAGGGGCCTACGAGCAGTACTTC
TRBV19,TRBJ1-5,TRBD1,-,CASSIQGAINQPQHF,TGTGCCAGTAGTATCCAGGGGGCCATCAATCAGCCCCAGCATTTT
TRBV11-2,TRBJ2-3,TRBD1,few,CASSPYLLGQGSDTQYF,TGTGCCAGCAGCCCCTATCTCCTTGGACAGGGTTCAGATACGCAGTATTTT
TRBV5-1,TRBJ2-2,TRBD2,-,CASSLPPGLEGAGELFF,TGCGCCAGCAGCTTGCCGCCGGGACTAGAAGGGGCCGGGGAGCTGTTTTTT
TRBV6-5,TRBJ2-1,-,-,CASATSSSSYNEQFF,TGTGCCAGCGCGACTAGTTCTAGTTCCTACAATGAGCAGTTCTTC
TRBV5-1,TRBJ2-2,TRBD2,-,CASSLVPSGSTGELFF,TGCGCCAGCAGCTTGGTTCCTAGCGGGAGCACCGGGGAGCTGTTTTTT
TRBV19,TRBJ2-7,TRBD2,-,CASSISLTSGYEQYF,TGTGCCAGTAGTATATCCCTGACTAGCGGTTACGAGCAGTACTTC
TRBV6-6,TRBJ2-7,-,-,CASLPGNEQYF,TGTGCCAGCTTGCCAGGGAACGAGCAGTACTTC
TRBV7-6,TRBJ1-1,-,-,CASSLRYSGTNTEAFF,TGTGCCAGCAGCTTAAGGTATTCGGGTACTAACACTGAAGCTTTCTTT
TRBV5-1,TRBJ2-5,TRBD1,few,CASSTGTEETQYF,TGCGCCAGCAGCACCGGGACAGAAGAGACCCAGTACTTC
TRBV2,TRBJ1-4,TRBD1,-,CASGGTGGDEKLFF,TGTGCCAGCGGCGGGACAGGGGGCGATGAAAAACTGTTTTTT
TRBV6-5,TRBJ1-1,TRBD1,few,CASTTQGAEAFF,TGTGCCAGCACGACACAGGGGGCTGAAGCTTTCTTT
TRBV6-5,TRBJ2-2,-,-,CASSYLSRSAGELFF,TGTGCCAGCAGTTACCTCTCCCGGTCTGCCGGGGAGCTGTTTTTT
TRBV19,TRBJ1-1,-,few,CASSANRDRNTEAFF,TGTGCCAGTAGTGCAAACAGGGATCGGAACACTGAAGCTTTCTTT
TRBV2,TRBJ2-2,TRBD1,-,CAVKAGGTGELFF,TGTGCCGTAAAGGCAGGGGGTACCGGGGAGCTGTTTTTT
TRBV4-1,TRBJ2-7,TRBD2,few,CASSQPKLAGGSREQYF,TGCGCCAGCAGCCAACCTAAACTAGCGGGAGGGTCGCGCGAGCAGTACTTC
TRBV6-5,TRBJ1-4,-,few,CASSPQGDEKLFF,TGTGCCAGCAGCCCACAGGGAGACGAAAAACTGTTTTTT
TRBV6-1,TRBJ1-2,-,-,CASSEPGSSGLGYGYTF,TGTGCCAGCAGTGAGCCTGGCTCCTCCGGACTTGGCTATGGCTACACCTTC
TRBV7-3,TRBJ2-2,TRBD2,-,CASGSGLAGGGTGELFF,TGTGCCAGCGGCTCGGGTCTAGCGGGAGGTGGCACCGGGGAGCTGTTTTTT
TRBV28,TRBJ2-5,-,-,CASSSPVTGGETQYF,TGTGCCAGCAGTTCCCCAGTGACAGGCGGAGAGACCCAGTACTTC
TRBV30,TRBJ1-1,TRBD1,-,CAWNRKQGRRAEAFF,TGTGCCTGGAACCGGAAACAGGGGCGCAGGGCTGAAGCTTTCTTT
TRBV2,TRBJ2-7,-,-,CASKVSGSSYEQYF,TGTGCCAGCAAGGTGAGCGGTTCCTCCTACGAGCAGTACTTC
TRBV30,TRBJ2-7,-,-,CAWRITGDTTYEQYF,TGTGCCTGGCGAATAACCGGGGACACAACCTACGAGCAGTACTTC
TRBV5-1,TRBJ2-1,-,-,CASSTHPTASSYNEQFF,TGCGCCAGCAGCACCCATCCAACCGCGAGCTCCTACAATGAGCAGTTCTTC
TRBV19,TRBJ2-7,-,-,CASSYMGAAYEQYF,TGTGCCAGTAGTTATATGGGGGCGGCCTACGAGCAGTACTTC
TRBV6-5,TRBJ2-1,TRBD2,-,CASSSTLAEQYNEQFF,TGTGCCAGCAGTTCCACACTAGCGGAGCAATACAATGAGCAGTTCTTC
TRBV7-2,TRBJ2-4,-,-,CASYGFLFAKNIQYF,TGTGCCAGCTACGGGTTCCTATTCGCCAAAAACATTCAGTACTTC